This T cell receptor beta chain came from a study of breast tumors, draining lymph nodes, adjacent tissues. Study findings and constraints: Luminal-like breast cancer showed significantly greater tumor-nontumor repertoire similarity than basal-like breast cancer did. Data fit most tumor T cells coming from lymph node, expanding in tumor. Tumor T cell lymph node origin was a supported hypothesis, not proven. Compared with lymph nodes, tumors were less diverse; compared with nontumor tissue, more.

Germline V gene sequence: CDR1 SGHDT, CDR2 YYEEEE. The CDR3 contains 15 residues. V was cut by 1 base and J by 4 bases, with 12 bases left in between. Remarks on this clonotype: Its antigen is not identified. No conserved phenylalanine or tryptophan ends this CDR3, so it is likely a read error.

From the multiplex PCR reads, TCRdb called clonotypes with MiXCR, one entry per CDR3 protein. The data show about 35,000 distinct CDR3 sequences, 36% seen once. Sequencing was carried out using breast tumor tissue. The clonotype comes from a female donor with breast cancer. Some clones in this sample may be carry-over from other donors' samples. This rearrangement joins TRBV5-6 to TRBJ2-1; tentative D call: TRBD2 (7 bases). CDR3 in DNA: TGTGCCAGCAGCTTGCCACAGGGAGGGTACAATGAGCAGTTCCTC. It yields the protein CASSLPQGGYNEQFL.